The present T cell receptor (beta chain) was sequenced within a study of beta chain features in type 1 diabetes. This clone was seen more than once but under ten times. The antigen is unknown. Points from the study as a whole: cDNA sequencing could over-represent cells with high TCR expression. A possible short-template PCR bias applies equally to patients and controls. All four CD4+ subsets of Type 1 diabetes patients contained TCRB CDR3s that were moderately but significantly shorter. Fewer junction insertions and more nucleotide deletions appeared in type 1 diabetes patients.

Reverse transcription of all isolated RNA meant that expressed TCRB transcripts were sequenced. Sequenced by immunoSEQ multiplex PCR; TCRdb stores in-frame clones only, minus some. Among under 300,000 clones listed, 24% were seen once. The receptor comes from a woman aged 25 to 39 with type 1 diabetes. Sequenced sample: naive CD4+ T cells from blood.

CDR3 sequence: CSVEGLQGLNTEAFF. The CDR3 bases are TGCAGCGTTGAAGGGCTTCAGGGCCTGAACACTGAAGCTTTCTTT. The gene calls are TRBV29-1 and TRBJ1-1; tentative D call: TRBD1 (5 bases). This CDR3 spans 15 amino acids. The V and J ends lost 1 base and 0 bases respectively, with 12 bases between them. Germline loops: CDR1 SQVTM, CDR2 ANQGSEA.